One and the same sample provided the 17 T cell receptor beta chains below, sequenced in a study of cytomegalovirus exposure and HLA in healthy donors. The primer mix had 60 Vbeta and 13 Jbeta primers. TCRdb's copy holds only in-frame clones and misses some; the assay was immunoSEQ multiplex PCR. The sample includes 100,000 to 150,000 clones, over 70% seen only once; the top ten take over 2.5%. The sequenced material came from PBMCs. The receptor set was obtained from a woman between 45 and 65 years old in good health and CMV-seronegative.

The chain recombines TRBV29-1 with TRBJ2-2, with 7 bases that match TRBD1. CDR1 SQVTM and CDR2 ANQGSEA come from the germline V gene. The length of the CDR3 is 13 residues. After removal of 7 bases from V and 3 bases from J, the junction contained 5 bases not matched to a gene. CDR3 bases: TGCAGCGCGGAAACAGGGGACACCGGGGAGCTGTTTTTT. It is translated as CSAETGDTGELFF.

This clone was counted between two and nine times. The genes are TRBV6-5 and TRBJ2-5, with D possibly being TRBD2 (6 bases). Trimming stripped 0 bases from V and 2 bases from J, with 10 bases between. CDR1 and CDR2 (germline): MNHEY, SVGAGI. The CDR3 has 15 amino acids. CDR3 sequence reads: CASSYSPEGQETQYF. The CDR3 DNA reads TGTGCCAGCAGTTACTCACCGGAGGGGCAAGAGACCCAGTACTTC.

This clone was detected once. J is TRBJ1-1 and V is TRBV27; D ambiguous. V shed 6 bases and J shed 7 bases, with 12 bases lying between them. The germline CDR1 and CDR2 sequences are MNHEY and SMNVEV (reference sequence). The CDR3 spans 12 residues. CDR3 sequence reads: CASSSHSFEAFF. Written as DNA, the CDR3 is TGTGCCAGCAGCTCCCACTCATTTGAAGCTTTCTTT.

The CDR3 here is CASSLASGNSQPQHF. Written as DNA, the CDR3 is TGTGCCAGCAGCTTAGCGTCAGGGAACAGTCAGCCCCAGCATTTT. The J gene is TRBJ1-5, the V gene TRBV7-2, with a possible D match to TRBD1 (5 bases). The CDR3 is 15 residues long. Germline CDR1 is SGHTA and CDR2 is FQGNSA. Between the trimmed V and J ends, which lost 0 bases and 6 bases, there was a span of 12 bases.

This clone was counted between two and nine times. The chain joins TRBV10-2 to TRBJ2-1, with 8 bases aligning to TRBD2. The V gene's germline CDR1 is WSHSY and CDR2 SAAADI. This CDR3 region has 15 residues. V lost 1 base, J lost 8 bases, and 7 bases stayed unmatched. CDR3 coding DNA: TGCGCCAGCAGTGAGTATCGGCGGGAGGCGGATGAGCAGTTCTTC. Its protein is CASSEYRREADEQFF.

The chain carries TRBV9 and TRBJ2-5; maybe TRBD1 (7 bases). V was shortened by 3 bases and J by 5 bases, with 14 bases between the two germline ends. CDR1 is SGDLS, CDR2 YYNGEE, per germline. This CDR3 region has 14 residues. CDR3 residues: CASSEEGARETQYF. The CDR3 nucleotides are TGTGCCAGCAGCGAGGAGGGGGCGCGGGAGACCCAGTACTTC.

The chain combines TRBV6-4 with TRBJ1-2; a possible D gene is TRBD1 (5 bases). The CDR3 is made up of 13 amino acids. V lost 4 bases and J 6 bases, leaving 12 bases between the germline ends. Germline CDR1 is MRHNA and CDR2 is SNTAGT. The CDR3 DNA follows: TGTGCCAGCAGTGGGGAGGGGATGGATGGCTACACCTTC. Translation gives CASSGEGMDGYTF.

As for this clone: The junction departs from the called germline gene at one end, perhaps through a read error. V usage is TRBV7-9 and J usage is TRBJ2-7; 7 nucleotides line up with TRBD2. From germline, CDR1 is SEHNR and CDR2 FQNEAQ (reference sequence). The length of the CDR3 is 12 residues. CDR3 in amino acids: CSSSLRENEQYF. The CDR3 coding sequence is TGTTCCAGCAGCTTGCGGGAGAACGAGCAGTACTTC.

This rearrangement joins TRBV28 to TRBJ1-5; possible D gene TRBD1, 5 bases. V was cut by 4 bases and J by 4 bases, with 11 bases left in between. The CDR3 contains 14 residues. CDR1 and CDR2 from the germline V gene are MDHEN and SYDVKM. CDR3 sequence: CASSYGQGNQPQHF. DNA of the CDR3: TGTGCCAGCAGTTATGGGCAGGGTAATCAGCCCCAGCATTTT.

The V gene is TRBV6-5, the J gene TRBJ1-4; D is uncertain. Germline V lookup: CDR1 MNHEY, CDR2 SVGAGI. CDR3 length: 12 amino acids. Between the trimmed V and J ends, which lost 10 bases and 8 bases, there was a span of 14 bases. CDR3 sequence reads: CATKGGGEKLFF. In DNA form, the CDR3 reads TGTGCCACGAAAGGTGGAGGGGAAAAACTGTTTTTT.

The chain links TRBV5-3 to TRBJ1-3; TRBD1 might be the D (6 bases). TRBV5-3 falls under the ORF class, with uncertain function. This CDR3 contains 16 residues. Trimming shortened V by 5 bases and J by 2 bases, and 17 bases separated the two germline ends. The CDR3 reads CARSPGIRGAGNTIYF. CDR3 coding DNA: TGTGCCAGAAGTCCCGGGATCAGGGGAGCTGGAAACACCATATATTTT.

The rearrangement uses TRBV7-6 and TRBJ2-5, with 9 bases matching TRBD1. CDR3 length: 16 residues. Germline lookup yields CDR1 SGHVS and CDR2 FNYEAQ. V was clipped by 4 bases and J by 5 bases; unmatched bases: 11. CDR3 amino acids: CASSSVPGQGRETQYF. CDR3 bases: TGTGCCAGCAGCTCAGTGCCGGGACAGGGAAGGGAGACCCAGTACTTC. Supplemented by reference TRBV7-6 and TRBJ2-5, the full variable domain reads GAGVSQSPRYKVTKRGQDVALRCDPISGHVSLYWYRQALGQGPEFLTYFNYEAQQDKSGLPNDRFSAERPEGSISTLTIQRTEQRDSAMYRCASSSVPGQGRETQYFGPGTRLLVL.

The J gene is TRBJ2-3, the V gene TRBV7-3; D may be TRBD2 (6 bases). Germline CDR1 and CDR2: SGHTA and FQGTGA. Trimming stripped 4 bases from V and 0 bases from J, with 14 bases between. The CDR3 consists of 16 residues. The CDR3 DNA sequence: TGTGCCAGCAGCTCGCATAGCGGCCTTAGCACAGATACGCAGTATTTT. This encodes CASSSHSGLSTDTQYF.

This clone appeared a few times. The rearrangement uses TRBV28 and TRBJ1-4, with a weak D call TRBD1 (6 bases). The CDR3 consists of 15 residues. CDR1 and CDR2 from the germline V gene are MDHEN and SYDVKM. Trimming removed 7 bases at V and 4 bases at J, with 16 bases between. This chain's CDR3 is CASTRGGPFNEKLFF. The DNA for the CDR3 is TGTGCCAGCACCCGCGGGGGCCCCTTTAATGAAAAACTGTTTTTT.

This clone was observed a few times. This sequence joins TRBV5-5 and TRBJ1-5; 7 bases map to TRBD1. The V and J ends lost 3 bases and 3 bases, in that order; junction bases with no gene match: 3. Looked up from germline, CDR1 is SGHKS and CDR2 is YYEKEE (reference sequence). CDR3 length: 14 amino acids. The DNA for the CDR3 is TGTGCCAGCAGCTGGGACAGTGACAATCAGCCCCAGCATTTT. It is translated as CASSWDSDNQPQHF.

There are a few counts of this clone. The CDR3 region has the DNA TGTGCCAGCAGAGATCCGGGAGTGGTTGAGACCCAGTACTTC. Amino acids: CASRDPGVVETQYF. The V call is TRBV6-6, the J call TRBJ2-5, with D maybe TRBD2 (6 bases). Looked up from germline, CDR1 is MNHNY and CDR2 is SVGAGI (reference sequence). CDR3 length: 14 amino acids. The germline V and J ends were trimmed by 6 bases and 5 bases, with 16 bases remaining between them.

The chain is built from TRBV9 and TRBJ1-2; 9 bases map to TRBD1. This CDR3 region has 14 residues. V was pared by 7 bases and J by 4 bases, with 8 bases of the junction left unmatched. Per germline, CDR1 SGDLS and CDR2 YYNGEE. The CDR3 DNA reads as TGTGCCAGCTCTAGGACAGGGGAGAGCTATGGCTACACCTTC. It translates to CASSRTGESYGYTF.